This record looks at one T cell receptor beta chain sequence and its context. The data derive from a study of cytomegalovirus exposure and HLA in healthy donors. V trimming: 7 bases; J trimming: 2 bases; junction bases outside the gene matches: 17. The CDR3 contains 16 residues. CDR1 is SQVTM and CDR2 is ANQGSEA in the germline V gene. It was with 60 Vbeta and 13 Jbeta primers that the PCR ran. Measured with immunoSEQ multiplex PCR; TCRdb has only the in-frame clones, and not every one. The data contain 150,000 to 200,000 clones, roughly 72% of them singletons. The receptor comes from a middle-aged woman in good health and CMV-seronegative. Sample: PBMCs. The chain has TRBV29-1 and TRBJ2-7; 7 nucleotides match TRBD1. The CDR3: CSATTGNADSAYEQYF. In nucleotides, the CDR3 is TGCAGCGCGACGACAGGGAACGCCGATTCCGCCTACGAGCAGTACTTC.